Listed here are 2 T cell receptor beta chains from one sample, sequenced in a study of blood T cell repertoires in COVID-19. Sequencing was performed with immunoSEQ multiplex PCR; in TCRdb, only in-frame clones are kept and a portion is missing. The sample carries a few hundred thousand clones, roughly nine tenths recorded once. Sequencing used PBMCs or T cells enriched from blood (not recorded which). The receptors were gathered from a woman aged 40 to 55 who had been exposed to COVID-19.

The CDR3 loop reads CASNLVLAGTEAFF. CDR3 sequence (DNA): TGTGCCAGCAATTTAGTTCTGGCGGGCACTGAAGCTTTCTTT. The chain joins TRBV6-5 to TRBJ1-1; D not certain. CDR1 is MNHEY, CDR2 SVGAGI, per germline. The CDR3 contains 14 residues. V was clipped by 7 bases and J by 4 bases, with 16 bases between them.

The chain has TRBV2 and TRBJ1-5; perhaps TRBD1 as D (5 bases). The CDR3 is 17 amino acids. V lost 2 bases to trimming and J lost 2 bases, with 16 bases between them. The V gene's germline CDR1 is SNHLY and CDR2 FYNNEI. CDR3 DNA sequence: TGTGCCAGCAGTGAAAAATTGGGGACTTCCGGCAATCAGCCCCAGCATTTT. Amino acid sequence: CASSEKLGTSGNQPQHF.